A selection of T cell receptor beta chains follows, all from one sample in a study of CD8 T cell repertoires and HIV-1 epitope variants. These TCRs' antigens remain unknown. Sequencing was performed with immunoSEQ multiplex PCR; in TCRdb, only in-frame clones are kept and a portion is missing. The sample includes about 5,400 clones, 60% to 70% of them seen just once. Sequenced input: cultured CD8+ T cells derived from PBMCs. The receptors were sampled from a male donor with HIV. CDR3s include the opening cysteine and the closing phenylalanine or tryptophan. Each record gives: clone size, V gene, D gene, J gene, CDR3 DNA, CDR3 protein. D genes are given only for firm matches. Size is omitted from some rows. Given values are once, few, many or a class for expanded clones.

.	TRBV5-5	.	TRBJ2-2	TGTGCCAGCAGCCTCCCCGGGATTACGAACACCGGGGAGCTGTTTTTT	CASSLPGITNTGELFF
medium-sized	TRBV4-2	.	TRBJ2-7	TGTGCCAGCAGCCCTACAGGCGGGCGGGACGAGCAGTACTTC	CASSPTGGRDEQYF
.	TRBV27	.	TRBJ1-1	TGTGCCAGCCGCGGGGGGTGGGGCACTGAAGCTTTCTTT	CASRGGWGTEAFF
.	TRBV4-3	.	TRBJ1-5	TGCGCCAGCAGCCAAGATTTAACGTCGGGTCTCAGCAATCAGCCCCAGCATTTT	CASSQDLTSGLSNQPQHF
.	TRBV4-1	.	TRBJ2-7	TGCGCCAGCAGCGGCAGCCTCTACGAGCAGTACTTC	CASSGSLYEQYF
few	TRBV5-1	TRBD2	TRBJ2-3	TGCGCCAGTCGGACTAGCGGGAGTGCTAGCACAGATACGCAGTATTTT	CASRTSGSASTDTQYF
few	TRBV7-9	.	TRBJ2-1	TGTGCCAGCAGCCCTGGATCAGCGGATGAGCAGTTCTTC	CASSPGSADEQFF
few	TRBV9	.	TRBJ2-7	TGTGCCAGCAGCGTGTCAGGGGGGATGGACGAGCAGTACTTC	CASSVSGGMDEQYF
few	TRBV14	.	TRBJ2-1	TGTGCCAGCAGCCAAGATCGGAAGCCCTACAATGAGCAGTTCTTC	CASSQDRKPYNEQFF
.	TRBV7-8	TRBD1	TRBJ2-2	TGTGCCAGCAGCTTGGGGACAGGGCTCACCGGGGAGCTGTTTTTT	CASSLGTGLTGELFF
.	TRBV5-5	.	TRBJ2-4	TGTGCCAGCAGCTTTTCCTCAGGAAACATTCAGTACTTC	CASSFSSGNIQYF
few	TRBV9	.	TRBJ1-3	TGTGCCAGCAGCGCCCAGAGGGGACATTCTGGAAACACCATATATTTT	CASSAQRGHSGNTIYF
.	TRBV5-1	.	TRBJ1-2	TGCGCCAGCAGCCTCGGGGGCGGGGGCTACACCTTC	CASSLGGGGYTF
.	TRBV28	.	TRBJ1-5	TGTGCCAGCAGGCCCGAGGACAGTCAGCCCCAGCATTTT	CASRPEDSQPQHF
.	TRBV19	.	TRBJ2-3	TGTGCCAGTAGTATACCGAGCGGAGGATCAATGGCCACAGATACGCAGTATTTT	CASSIPSGGSMATDTQYF
.	TRBV10-3	.	TRBJ2-1	TGTGCCATCAGTGAATTCGAAGGTTGGGTCTCCTACAATGAGCAGTTCTTC	CAISEFEGWVSYNEQFF
.	TRBV6-4	.	TRBJ2-7	TGTGCCAGCAGTTCAGATGTCTCGGCCTACGAGCAGTACTTC	CASSSDVSAYEQYF
.	TRBV11-2	TRBD2	TRBJ2-1	TGTGCCAGCAGCTTAGTGGACCGACTAGCGGGGGGCCCCAGGGAGCAGTTCTTC	CASSLVDRLAGGPREQFF
.	TRBV15	TRBD2	TRBJ2-3	TGTGCCACCAGCAGTACTAGCGGGGGGGCAGATACGCAGTATTTT	CATSSTSGGADTQYF
once	TRBV11-2	.	TRBJ2-7	TGTGCCAGCAGCCCGGGGCAGTCCTCCTACGAGCAGTACTTC	CASSPGQSSYEQYF
.	TRBV27	.	TRBJ1-6	TGTGCCAGCAGTTTCAGCCAGGATTTGAATTCACCCCTCCACTTT	CASSFSQDLNSPLHF
.	TRBV9	.	TRBJ1-4	TGTGCCAGCAGCGGCACCGGGACTGGTAATGAAAAACTGTTTTTT	CASSGTGTGNEKLFF
.	TRBV27	.	TRBJ2-1	TGTGCCAGTGGTGAGATCAGCTCCTACAATGAGCAGTTCTTC	CASGEISSYNEQFF
.	TRBV6-4	.	TRBJ2-3	TGTGCCAGCACGTCGAAAACACGGTCCTTCACAGATACGCAGTATTTT	CASTSKTRSFTDTQYF
few	TRBV6-1	.	TRBJ2-6	TGTGCCAGCAGTGAAGCGACGAGGGTGACAGGCACTGCCAACGTCCTGACTTTC	CASSEATRVTGTANVLTF
.	TRBV29-1	.	TRBJ2-1	TGCAGCGTTGAACCGGACCCTGGCAATGAGCAGTTCTTC	CSVEPDPGNEQFF
few	TRBV2	.	TRBJ2-1	TGTGCCAGCAGTCATAGCGTCAGCTCCTACAATGAGCAGTTCTTC	CASSHSVSSYNEQFF
once	TRBV2	TRBD1	TRBJ2-3	TGTGCCAGCCATACGGACAGGCGGTACCAGTATTTT	CASHTDRRYQYF
.	TRBV28	.	TRBJ2-3	TGTGCCAGCAGCCCCCCCGGAGTTGACACAGATACGCAGTATTTT	CASSPPGVDTDTQYF
.	TRBV4-2	TRBD1	TRBJ1-1	TGTGCCAGCAGGCCTAGACAGGGGGAAATGGGTGAAGCTTTCTTT	CASRPRQGEMGEAFF
.	TRBV7-2	.	TRBJ2-7	TGTGCCAGCAGCTTAGCGCGCGCGGGAGAGCAGTACTTC	CASSLARAGEQYF
.	TRBV5-1	TRBD2	TRBJ2-7	TGCGCCAGCAGTAACGCGGGAGGGGGCTACGAGCAGTACTTC	CASSNAGGGYEQYF
.	TRBV19	.	TRBJ2-7	TGTGCCAGTAGTAGTTTTATGGGGCCGGGCGAGCAGTACTTC	CASSSFMGPGEQYF
.	TRBV4-3	TRBD2	TRBJ2-1	TGCGCCAGCAGCCCGGGGGCTAGCGGGGGGAGTGAGCAGTTCTTC	CASSPGASGGSEQFF
.	TRBV25-1	.	TRBJ2-7	TGTGCCAGCAGTGAGGGGGACGGACGATACGAGCAGTACTTC	CASSEGDGRYEQYF
.	TRBV4-3	.	TRBJ1-2	TGCGCCAGCAGCCATGTTGGACAGCCGGGGTATGGCTACACCTTC	CASSHVGQPGYGYTF
.	TRBV27	.	TRBJ1-2	TGTGCCAGCAACCCGGGTAGGGGGAACTATGGCTACACCTTC	CASNPGRGNYGYTF
few	TRBV27	.	TRBJ2-7	TGTGCCAGCAGCCTGACGTGGCCTCCCTACGAGCAGTACTTC	CASSLTWPPYEQYF
once	TRBV15	TRBD1	TRBJ2-7	TGTGCCACCGGAAAACCAGGGACAGGGGCCTACGAGCAGTACTTC	CATGKPGTGAYEQYF
.	TRBV13	.	TRBJ2-7	TGTGCCAGCAGCTTAGGAGAGGGGGACTGGTACGAGCAGTACTTC	CASSLGEGDWYEQYF